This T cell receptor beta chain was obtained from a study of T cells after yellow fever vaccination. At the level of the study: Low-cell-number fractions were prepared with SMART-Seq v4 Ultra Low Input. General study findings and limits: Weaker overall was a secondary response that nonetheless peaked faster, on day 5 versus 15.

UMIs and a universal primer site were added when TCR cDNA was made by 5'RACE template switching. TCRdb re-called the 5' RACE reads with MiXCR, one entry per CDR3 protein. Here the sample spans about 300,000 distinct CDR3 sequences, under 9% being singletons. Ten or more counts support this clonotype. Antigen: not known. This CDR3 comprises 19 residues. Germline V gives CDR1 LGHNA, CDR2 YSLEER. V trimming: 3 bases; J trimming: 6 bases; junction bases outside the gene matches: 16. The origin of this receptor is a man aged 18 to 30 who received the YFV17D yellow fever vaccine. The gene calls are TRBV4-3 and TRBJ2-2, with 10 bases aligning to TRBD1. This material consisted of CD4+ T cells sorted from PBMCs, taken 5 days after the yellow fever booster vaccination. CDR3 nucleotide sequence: TGCGCCAGCAGCCAGTATCCGGGACAGGGGTTTAATTACGCCGGGGAGCTGTTTTTT. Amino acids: CASSQYPGQGFNYAGELFF.